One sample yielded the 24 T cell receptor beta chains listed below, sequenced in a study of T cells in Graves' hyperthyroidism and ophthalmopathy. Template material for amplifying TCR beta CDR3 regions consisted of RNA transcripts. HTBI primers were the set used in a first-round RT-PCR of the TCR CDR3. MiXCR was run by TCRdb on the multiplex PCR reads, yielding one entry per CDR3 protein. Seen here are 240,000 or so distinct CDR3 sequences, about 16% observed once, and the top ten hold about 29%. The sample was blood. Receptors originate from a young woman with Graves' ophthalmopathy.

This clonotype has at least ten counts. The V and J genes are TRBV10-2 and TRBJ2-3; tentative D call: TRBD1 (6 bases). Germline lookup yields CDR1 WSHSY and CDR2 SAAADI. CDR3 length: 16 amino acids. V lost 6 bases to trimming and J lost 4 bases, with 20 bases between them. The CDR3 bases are TGCGCCAGCAGGCCACTGATTAGTGGGGGCGCAGATACGCAGTATTTT. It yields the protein CASRPLISGGADTQYF.

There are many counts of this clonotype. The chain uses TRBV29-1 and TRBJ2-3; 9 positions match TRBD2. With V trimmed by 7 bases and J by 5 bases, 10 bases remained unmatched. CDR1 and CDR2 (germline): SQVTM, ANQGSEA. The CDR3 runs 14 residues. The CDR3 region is CSADIAGDQDTQYF. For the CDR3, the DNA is TGCAGCGCAGATATAGCGGGAGACCAAGATACGCAGTATTTT.

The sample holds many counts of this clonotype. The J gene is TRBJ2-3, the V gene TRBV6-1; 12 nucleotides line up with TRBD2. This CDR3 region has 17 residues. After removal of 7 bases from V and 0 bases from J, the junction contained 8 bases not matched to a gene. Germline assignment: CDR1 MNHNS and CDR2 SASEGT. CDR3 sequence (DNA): TGTGCCAGCAAGCAGACTAGCGGGAGCACTAGCACAGATACGCAGTATTTT. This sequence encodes CASKQTSGSTSTDTQYF.

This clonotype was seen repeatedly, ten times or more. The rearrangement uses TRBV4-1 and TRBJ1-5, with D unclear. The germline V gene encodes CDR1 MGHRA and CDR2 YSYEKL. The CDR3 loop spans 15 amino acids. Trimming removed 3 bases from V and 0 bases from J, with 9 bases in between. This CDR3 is CASSQGFPSNQPQHF. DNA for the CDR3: TGCGCCAGCAGCCAGGGGTTCCCTAGCAATCAGCCCCAGCATTTT.

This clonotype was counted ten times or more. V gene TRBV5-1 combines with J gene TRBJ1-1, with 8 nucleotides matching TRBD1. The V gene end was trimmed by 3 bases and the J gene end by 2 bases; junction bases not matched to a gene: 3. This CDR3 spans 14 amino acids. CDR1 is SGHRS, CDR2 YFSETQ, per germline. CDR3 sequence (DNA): TGCGCCAGCAGCTACGGACAGGGTAACACTGAAGCTTTCTTT. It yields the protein CASSYGQGNTEAFF.

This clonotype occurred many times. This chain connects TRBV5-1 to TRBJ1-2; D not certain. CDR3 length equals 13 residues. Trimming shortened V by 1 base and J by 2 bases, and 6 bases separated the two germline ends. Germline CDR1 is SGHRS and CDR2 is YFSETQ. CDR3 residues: CASSLKGNYGYTF. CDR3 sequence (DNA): TGCGCCAGCAGCTTGAAAGGCAACTATGGCTACACCTTC.

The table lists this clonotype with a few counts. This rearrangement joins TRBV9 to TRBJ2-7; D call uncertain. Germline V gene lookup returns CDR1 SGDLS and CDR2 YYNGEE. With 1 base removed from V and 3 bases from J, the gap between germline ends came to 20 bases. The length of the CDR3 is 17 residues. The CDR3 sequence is CASSVSHVSGRYYEQYF. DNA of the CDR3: TGTGCCAGCAGCGTATCCCACGTGAGTGGTAGGTACTACGAGCAGTACTTC.

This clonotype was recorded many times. The CDR3 DNA reads TGTGCCAGCAGCCAAGATAGGGGGCCGGAGGAGACCCAGTACTTC. Residues: CASSQDRGPEETQYF. The rearrangement links TRBV4-2 to TRBJ2-5, with TRBD1 matching over 7 bases. The CDR3 loop spans 15 amino acids. After removal of 0 bases from V and 5 bases from J, the junction contained 6 bases not matched to a gene. From germline, CDR1 is LGHNA and CDR2 YNFKEQ.

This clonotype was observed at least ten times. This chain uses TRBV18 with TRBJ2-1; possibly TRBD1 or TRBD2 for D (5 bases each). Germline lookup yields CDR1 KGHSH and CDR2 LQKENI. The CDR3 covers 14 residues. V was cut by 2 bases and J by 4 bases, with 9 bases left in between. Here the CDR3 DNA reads TGTGCCAGCTCACCAACGGGGCGATACAATGAGCAGTTCTTC. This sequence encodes CASSPTGRYNEQFF.

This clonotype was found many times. CDR3 nucleotides: TGCAGTGCTCAATACCCGTCAGGGGGATCCTACAATGAGCAGTTCTTC. Translated, it gives CSAQYPSGGSYNEQFF. The chain couples TRBV20-1 to TRBJ2-1; 7 nucleotides line up with TRBD1. Germline CDR1 DFQATT, CDR2 SNEGSKA (reference sequence). This CDR3 region has 16 residues. V lost 5 bases, J lost 1 base, and 11 bases stayed unmatched.

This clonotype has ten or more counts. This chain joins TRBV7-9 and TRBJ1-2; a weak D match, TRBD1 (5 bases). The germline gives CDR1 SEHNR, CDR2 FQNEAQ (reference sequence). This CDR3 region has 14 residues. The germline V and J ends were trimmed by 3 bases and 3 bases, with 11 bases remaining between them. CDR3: CASSLGRADYGYTF. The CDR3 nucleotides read TGTGCCAGCAGCTTGGGCAGGGCGGACTATGGCTACACCTTC.

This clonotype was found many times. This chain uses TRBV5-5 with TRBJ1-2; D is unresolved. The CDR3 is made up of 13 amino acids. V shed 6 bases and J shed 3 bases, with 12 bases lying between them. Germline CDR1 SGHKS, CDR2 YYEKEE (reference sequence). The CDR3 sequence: CASTPVAHYGYTF. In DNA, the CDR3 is TGTGCCAGCACCCCTGTGGCACACTATGGCTACACCTTC.

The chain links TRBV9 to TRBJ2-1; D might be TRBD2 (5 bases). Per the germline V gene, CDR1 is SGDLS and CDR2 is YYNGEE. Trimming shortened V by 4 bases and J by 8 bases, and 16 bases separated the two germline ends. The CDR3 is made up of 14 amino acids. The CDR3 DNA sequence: TGTGCCAGCAGCTTGGGCCACGGGATCGATGAGCAGTTCTTC. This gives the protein CASSLGHGIDEQFF.

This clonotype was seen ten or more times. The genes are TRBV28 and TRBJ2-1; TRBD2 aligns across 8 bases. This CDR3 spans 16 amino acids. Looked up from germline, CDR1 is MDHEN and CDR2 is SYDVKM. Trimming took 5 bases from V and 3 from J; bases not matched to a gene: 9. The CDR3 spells CASSSSGGGIYNEQFF. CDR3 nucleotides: TGTGCCAGCAGTAGTTCGGGAGGGGGGATCTACAATGAGCAGTTCTTC.

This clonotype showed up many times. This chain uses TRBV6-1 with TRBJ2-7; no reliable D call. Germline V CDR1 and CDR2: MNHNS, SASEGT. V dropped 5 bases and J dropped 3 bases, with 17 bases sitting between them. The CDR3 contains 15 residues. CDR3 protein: CASSRFRRLIYEQYF. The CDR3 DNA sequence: TGTGCCAGCAGTCGGTTTCGGAGACTGATCTACGAGCAGTACTTC.

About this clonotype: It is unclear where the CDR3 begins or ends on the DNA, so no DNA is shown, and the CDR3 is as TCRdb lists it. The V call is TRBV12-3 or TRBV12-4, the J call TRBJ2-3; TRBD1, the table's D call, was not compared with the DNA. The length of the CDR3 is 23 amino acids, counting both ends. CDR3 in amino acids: CASSLPRGGETQYFGPSTDTQYF.

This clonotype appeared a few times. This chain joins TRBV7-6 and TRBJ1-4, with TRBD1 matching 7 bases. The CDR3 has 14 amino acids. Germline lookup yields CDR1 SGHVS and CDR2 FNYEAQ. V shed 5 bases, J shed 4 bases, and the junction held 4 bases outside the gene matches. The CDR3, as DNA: TGTGCCAGCAGCGCGGGACAGCATAATGAAAAACTGTTTTTT. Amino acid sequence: CASSAGQHNEKLFF.

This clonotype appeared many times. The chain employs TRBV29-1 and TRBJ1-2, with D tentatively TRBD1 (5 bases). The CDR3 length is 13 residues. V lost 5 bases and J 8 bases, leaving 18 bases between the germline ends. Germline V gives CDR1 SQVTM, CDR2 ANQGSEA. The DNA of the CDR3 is TGCAGCGTTCGGGACCCAGAAGTTGCGGGCTACACCTTC. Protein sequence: CSVRDPEVAGYTF.

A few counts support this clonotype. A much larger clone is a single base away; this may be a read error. CDR3 protein: CASSLGQGVNEQYF. The DNA for the CDR3 is TGTGCCAGCAGTTTGGGACAGGGGGTAAACGAGCAGTACTTC. The gene calls are TRBV28 and TRBJ2-7, with 11 nucleotides matching TRBD1. The CDR3 runs 14 residues. V dropped 3 bases and J dropped 5; count of bases not matched to a gene: 3. The germline V gene has CDR1 MDHEN and CDR2 SYDVKM.

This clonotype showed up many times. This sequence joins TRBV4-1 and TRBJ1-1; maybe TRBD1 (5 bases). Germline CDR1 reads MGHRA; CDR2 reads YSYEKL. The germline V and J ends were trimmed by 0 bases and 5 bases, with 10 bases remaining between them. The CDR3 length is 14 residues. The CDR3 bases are TGCGCCAGCAGCCAAGATGGGGGTTGGACTGAAGCTTTCTTT. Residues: CASSQDGGWTEAFF.

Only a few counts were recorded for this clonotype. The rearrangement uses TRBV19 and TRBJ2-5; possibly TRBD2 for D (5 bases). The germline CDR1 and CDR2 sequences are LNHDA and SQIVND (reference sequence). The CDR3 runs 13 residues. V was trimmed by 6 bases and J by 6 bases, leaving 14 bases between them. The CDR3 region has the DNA TGTGCCAGTAGCCCCGGGGAGAGGCAGACCCAGTACTTC. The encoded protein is CASSPGERQTQYF. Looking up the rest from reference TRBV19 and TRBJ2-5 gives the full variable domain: DGGITQSPKYLFRKEGQNVTLSCEQNLNHDAMYWYRQDPGQGLRLIYYSQIVNDFQKGDIAEGYSVSREKKESFPLTVTSAQKNPTAFYLCASSPGERQTQYFGPGTRLLVL.

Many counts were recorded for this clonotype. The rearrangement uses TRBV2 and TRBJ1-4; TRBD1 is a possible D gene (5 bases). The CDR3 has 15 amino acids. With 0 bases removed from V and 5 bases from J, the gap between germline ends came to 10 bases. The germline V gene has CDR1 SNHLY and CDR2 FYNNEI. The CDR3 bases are TGTGCCAGCAGTGAAGCAGGAGGGGTAAATGAAAAACTGTTTTTT. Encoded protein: CASSEAGGVNEKLFF.

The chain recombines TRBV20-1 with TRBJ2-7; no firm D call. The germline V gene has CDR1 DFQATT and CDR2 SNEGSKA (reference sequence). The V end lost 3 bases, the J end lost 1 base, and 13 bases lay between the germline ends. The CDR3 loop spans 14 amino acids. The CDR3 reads CSASMRRFSYEQYF. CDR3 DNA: TGCAGTGCTAGTATGCGGAGATTTTCCTACGAGCAGTACTTC.

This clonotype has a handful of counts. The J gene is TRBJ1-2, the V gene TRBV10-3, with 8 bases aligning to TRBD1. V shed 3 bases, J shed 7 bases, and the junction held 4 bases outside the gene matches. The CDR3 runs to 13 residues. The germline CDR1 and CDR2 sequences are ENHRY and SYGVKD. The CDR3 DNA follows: TGTGCCATCAGTGACAGGACAGGGCTTGGCTACACCTTC. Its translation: CAISDRTGLGYTF.